This is a list of T cell receptor beta chains from one sample in a study of cytomegalovirus exposure and HLA in healthy donors. Data came from immunoSEQ multiplex PCR; TCRdb stores just in-frame clones and leaves some out. The repertoire holds over 200,000 clones, with more than 85% as singletons. Sequenced material: PBMCs. These receptors were obtained from a woman younger than 30 in good health and CMV-seronegative. Each CDR3 is given with its conserved first and last residue. The D gene is left open where the match is weak. Clone size appears in some rows only: once, few, many, or a class for an expanded clone.

.	TRBV7-2	TRBD1	TRBJ1-5	CASSPQGDQPQHF	TGTGCCAGCAGCCCCCAGGGGGATCAGCCCCAGCATTTT
.	TRBV11-2	.	TRBJ2-7	CASSLGVKGRSYEQYF	TGTGCCAGCAGCTTAGGAGTGAAGGGGCGGTCCTACGAGCAGTACTTC
once	TRBV6-6	.	TRBJ2-5	CASSPGQETQYF	TGTGCCAGCAGTCCCGGCCAAGAGACCCAGTACTTC
few	TRBV11-2	.	TRBJ1-3	CASSSAYQFYQEEEDTIYF	TGTGCCAGCAGCTCGGCCTATCAGTTTTATCAGGAGGAGGAGGACACCATATATTTT
.	TRBV2	.	TRBJ1-2	CASSIGEWGGYTF	TGTGCCAGCAGTATAGGGGAATGGGGTGGCTACACCTTC
many	TRBV4-3	TRBD1	TRBJ2-7	CASSQGTGWDYEQYF	TGCGCCAGCAGCCAAGGGACAGGGTGGGACTACGAGCAGTACTTC
.	TRBV5-6	TRBD1	TRBJ1-3	CASIKLGQYYSGNTIYF	TGTGCCAGCATCAAGTTGGGACAGTACTACTCTGGAAACACCATATATTTT
.	TRBV5-1	.	TRBJ2-2	CASSLVRQASAGELFF	TGCGCCAGCAGCTTGGTACGCCAAGCTAGCGCCGGGGAGCTGTTTTTT
.	TRBV29-1	TRBD1	TRBJ1-1	CSARQGNTEAFF	TGCAGCGCTAGACAGGGGAACACTGAAGCTTTCTTT
.	TRBV5-1	.	TRBJ1-3	CASSLGSSGNTIYF	TGCGCCAGCAGCTTGGGCAGCTCTGGAAACACCATATATTTT
.	TRBV7-9	.	TRBJ1-5	CASGGGGQGQPQHF	TGTGCCAGCGGGGGGGGCGGCCAGGGACAGCCCCAGCATTTT
.	TRBV7-6	.	TRBJ2-1	CASSLEGTIIGEQFF	TGTGCCAGCAGCTTAGAAGGGACAATCATCGGTGAGCAGTTCTTC
.	TRBV7-9	.	TRBJ2-6	CASSHTGKNLVSGANVLTF	TGTGCCAGCAGCCATACAGGAAAGAATTTGGTCTCTGGGGCCAACGTCCTGACTTTC
.	TRBV10-2	.	TRBJ1-1	CASILSREAFF	TGCGCCAGCATATTATCTAGGGAAGCTTTCTTT
.	TRBV2	TRBD2	TRBJ2-7	CASSERGGNEQYF	TGTGCCAGCAGTGAGCGGGGGGGAAACGAGCAGTACTTC
.	TRBV2	TRBD1	TRBJ2-7	CARQQGGSYEQYF	TGTGCCAGGCAACAGGGGGGCTCCTACGAGCAGTACTTC
.	TRBV5-8	TRBD1	TRBJ1-2	CASSLIGGGLGLYGYTF	TGTGCCAGCAGCTTGATAGGGGGCGGTTTAGGGCTATACGGCTACACCTTC
.	TRBV7-8	TRBD1	TRBJ1-6	CASSLSPQGAGNSPRHF	TGTGCCAGCAGCTTAAGTCCACAGGGGGCTGGTAATTCACCCCGCCACTTT
.	TRBV6-6	TRBD1	TRBJ1-2	CASSNPGQGAYGYTF	TGTGCCAGCAGTAACCCGGGACAGGGGGCCTATGGCTACACCTTC
.	TRBV18	TRBD1	TRBJ1-2	CASSPPAGGNYGYTF	TGTGCCAGCTCACCACCGGCAGGGGGGAACTATGGCTACACCTTC
.	TRBV5-6	TRBD2	TRBJ2-1	CASSRTPGLGWTYNEQFF	TGTGCCAGCAGCCGAACACCGGGACTAGGATGGACCTACAATGAGCAGTTCTTC
few	TRBV18	.	TRBJ1-1	CASSSNGVNTEAFF	TGTGCCAGCTCATCAAACGGGGTGAACACTGAAGCTTTCTTT
.	TRBV11-3	.	TRBJ1-3	CASRPPGTAGNTIYF	TGTGCCAGCAGACCGCCTGGGACTGCTGGAAACACCATATATTTT
.	TRBV27	TRBD1	TRBJ2-7	CASSLRDRGFPYEQYF	TGTGCCAGCAGCTTGAGGGACAGGGGATTCCCCTACGAGCAGTACTTC
few	TRBV4-3	.	TRBJ1-4	CASSPGLRPARDEKLFF	TGCGCCAGCAGCCCTGGGTTGCGGCCAGCCCGAGACGAAAAACTGTTTTTT